This T cell receptor (beta chain) was found in a study of blood T cell repertoires in COVID-19. For the study at large: Acute and convalescent COVID-19 samples came from the United States, Italy and Spain. The analysed material was cDNA or gDNA that came from T cells, B-cell-depleted T cells, or PBMCs.

In the original workflow: Quantification of nucleated cells was approximated via reference gene primer amplification. Profiled with immunoSEQ multiplex PCR; TCRdb holds only in-frame clones, not every one. V, J and clone size were drawn from that table, and D and trimming were deduced from the DNA. The sample has roughly 200,000 clones, 81% seen once. Patients from Seattle were sampled longitudinally, starting during active infection. The receptor comes from a woman aged 40 to 55 with COVID-19, enrolled during active disease. Sequencing input: peripheral blood.

The DNA of the CDR3 is TGTGCCAGCAGTTCGTTCGCCAGCGGGCAGAGCACAGATACGCAGTATTTT. Translation gives CASSSFASGQSTDTQYF. The rearrangement links TRBV28 to TRBJ2-3, with D possibly TRBD2 on 6 matching bases. This CDR3 is built from 17 residues. The germline V and J ends were trimmed by 4 bases and 0 bases, with 17 bases remaining between them. Germline-derived CDR1 and CDR2 are MDHEN and SYDVKM.